What follows are 28 T cell receptor beta chains derived from one specimen sequenced in a study of cytomegalovirus exposure and HLA in healthy donors (dated by TCRdb to 2016 to 2017). Library preparation employed the immunoSEQ multiplex PCR assay. The multiplex PCR relied on a mix of 60 forward primers for TCR Vbeta segments and 13 reverse primers for TCR Jbeta segments. TCRdb limited this immuneACCESS table to in-frame rearrangements with V and J called. A share of clones is missing; checked studies link under half to unresolved V genes, and the rest is unexplained. This sample gives around 140,000 clones in total; approximately 79% of them show up just once. The ten largest clones add up to 0.95% to 1.4% of the sample. The sample consisted of PBMCs. These receptors were collected from a male donor in good health and CMV-seronegative.

The V gene is TRBV13, the J gene TRBJ2-7; 12 bases fit TRBD2. The CDR3 has 17 residues. V gave up 3 bases and J gave up 0 bases; unmatched junction bases: 6. The germline V gene encodes CDR1 PRHDT and CDR2 FYEKMQ (reference sequence). CDR3 loop: CASSFALAGGPSYEQYF. The CDR3 bases are TGTGCCAGCAGCTTTGCCCTAGCGGGGGGGCCCTCCTACGAGCAGTACTTC.

This clone was found many times. This rearrangement joins TRBV6-1 to TRBJ1-2; 7 positions match TRBD1. This CDR3 has 14 amino acids. With V trimmed by 7 bases and J by 3 bases, 8 bases remained unmatched. In germline, CDR1 is MNHNS, CDR2 SASEGT. The CDR3 DNA follows: TGTGCCAGCACCTCATACACAGGGGACTATGGCTACACCTTC. Its protein product is CASTSYTGDYGYTF.

The CDR3 is CASSPLLAGGQYEQFF. The CDR3 region has the DNA TGTGCCAGCAGTCCTCTCCTAGCGGGGGGGCAATATGAGCAGTTCTTC. The chain combines TRBV4-2 with TRBJ2-1; TRBD2 aligns across 12 bases. The junction had 11 bases not matched to a gene; V was cut back by 6 bases and J by 8 bases. This CDR3 has 16 amino acids. Per germline, CDR1 LGHNA and CDR2 YNFKEQ.

The chain uses TRBV19 and TRBJ1-6; the D gene is possibly TRBD1 (5 bases). V shed 1 base and J shed 8 bases, with 6 bases lying between them. Germline V gives CDR1 LNHDA, CDR2 SQIVND (reference sequence). The CDR3 consists of 13 residues. CDR3 amino acids: CASSIGRDSPLHF. DNA for the CDR3: TGTGCCAGTAGTATAGGCAGGGATTCACCCCTCCACTTT. Using reference TRBV19 and TRBJ1-6 for the parts outside the CDR3, the full variable domain is DGGITQSPKYLFRKEGQNVTLSCEQNLNHDAMYWYRQDPGQGLRLIYYSQIVNDFQKGDIAEGYSVSREKKESFPLTVTSAQKNPTAFYLCASSIGRDSPLHFGNGTRLTVT.

The chain carries TRBV5-1 and TRBJ2-7; TRBD1 is a possible D gene (5 bases). This CDR3 spans 14 amino acids. The germline gives CDR1 SGHRS, CDR2 YFSETQ. The V gene lost 4 bases and the J gene lost 3 bases, with 14 bases spanning the gap. CDR3 protein: CASSHRDSNYEQYF. In DNA form, the CDR3 reads TGCGCCAGCAGCCATCGTGACAGTAACTACGAGCAGTACTTC.

Points on this clone: One junction end does not reproduce the germline sequence, and a read error may be involved. This chain joins TRBV7-7 and TRBJ2-5; D ambiguous. This CDR3 is built from 13 residues. Germline V gene data show CDR1 as SSHAT and CDR2 as FNYEAQ (reference sequence). DNA for the CDR3: TGTGCTAGCAGCGCCAGGCCTGCGGAGACCCAGTACTTC. It codes for CASSARPAETQYF. Variable domain in full (rest from reference TRBV7-7 and TRBJ2-5): GAGVSQSPRYKVTKRGQDVTLRCDPISSHATLYWYQQALGQGPEFLTYFNYEAQPDKSGLPSDRFSAERPEGSISTLTIQRTEQRDSAMYRCASSARPAETQYFGPGTRLLVL.

This rearrangement joins TRBV30 to TRBJ2-1; tentative D call: TRBD1 (6 bases). Germline loops: CDR1 GTSNPN, CDR2 SVGIG (reference sequence). V lost 6 bases to trimming and J lost 5 bases, with 17 bases between them. The CDR3 consists of 14 residues. For the CDR3, the DNA is TGTGCCTGCCCCCTCCCGGGACACAACAATGAGCAGTTCTTC. Its protein is CACPLPGHNNEQFF.

This chain uses TRBV6-6 with TRBJ1-1, with D hard to call. CDR1 is MNHNY, CDR2 SVGAGI, per germline (reference sequence). The V end lost 5 bases, the J end lost 0 bases, and 7 bases lay between the germline ends. The CDR3 contains 13 residues. This CDR3 is CASSVPVNTEAFF. The CDR3 DNA follows: TGTGCCAGCAGTGTCCCGGTGAACACTGAAGCTTTCTTT.

The chain uses TRBV18 and TRBJ1-4; no definite D call. The germline CDR1 and CDR2 sequences are KGHSH and LQKENI. This CDR3 has 16 amino acids. The V end lost 1 base, the J end lost 7 bases, and 16 bases lay between the germline ends. CDR3 DNA sequence: TGTGCCAGCTCACCACGGGGTATTTCGGACTCTGAAAAACTGTTTTTT. This sequence encodes CASSPRGISDSEKLFF.

This clone is a singleton in its sample. Without the conserved terminal phenylalanine or tryptophan, this CDR3 likely stems from a read error. This sequence joins TRBV5-4 and TRBJ2-7; TRBD2 matches at 12 bases. Trimming cost V 4 bases and J 0 bases; bases outside gene matches: 8. Germline assignment: CDR1 SGHNT and CDR2 YYREEE (reference sequence). The CDR3 is 17 residues long. CDR3 protein: CASSMTSGGHSSYEQYL. The CDR3 bases are TGTGCCAGCAGCATGACTAGCGGGGGTCACAGCTCCTACGAGCAGTACCTC.

This clone was seen a single time. The chain carries TRBV4-3 and TRBJ2-3, with TRBD1 matching over 9 bases. Unmatched junction bases numbered 2, after V lost 1 base and J lost 3 bases. Looked up from germline, CDR1 is LGHNA and CDR2 is YSLEER. The CDR3 is made up of 15 amino acids. The CDR3: CASSQGGQGTDTQYF. The CDR3 nucleotides are TGCGCCAGCAGCCAAGGTGGACAGGGGACAGATACGCAGTATTTT.

The V call is TRBV6-6, the J call TRBJ2-3; D possibly corresponds to TRBD2 (6 bases). In germline, CDR1 is MNHNY, CDR2 SVGAGI (reference sequence). There are 12 residues in the CDR3. Trimming took off 6 bases at V and 5 bases at J, with 9 bases between the two ends. The CDR3 spells CASRGSGDTQYF. For the CDR3, the DNA is TGTGCCAGCAGGGGTAGCGGAGATACGCAGTATTTT.

The gene calls are TRBV5-6 and TRBJ1-1, with 10 bases lining up with TRBD1. J was trimmed by 1 base and V by 2 bases; bases with no gene match: 2. In germline, CDR1 is SGHDT, CDR2 YYEEEE. The length of the CDR3 is 15 residues. The CDR3 reads CASSFGTGANTEAFF. The CDR3 coding sequence is TGTGCCAGCAGCTTCGGGACAGGGGCGAACACTGAAGCTTTCTTT.

The J gene is TRBJ2-5, the V gene TRBV18, with 8 positions matching TRBD1. CDR1 KGHSH and CDR2 LQKENI come from the germline V gene. The CDR3 sequence is 14 residues long. V shed 2 bases and J 2 bases; nucleotides not matched to a gene: 1. The CDR3 sequence: CASSPNRGQETQYF. The CDR3 nucleotides are TGTGCCAGCTCACCAAACAGGGGGCAAGAGACCCAGTACTTC.

The CDR3 sequence: CASSRDTESYEQYF. The CDR3 DNA follows: TGTGCCAGCAGCCGGGACACTGAATCCTACGAGCAGTACTTC. The gene calls are TRBV6-6 and TRBJ2-5; D possibly corresponds to TRBD1 (6 bases). The tail of the sequence fits TRBJ2-7 better, so the J call may be wrong. Germline values: CDR1 MNHNY, CDR2 SVGAGI (reference sequence). The length of the CDR3 is 14 residues.

As to this clone: The junction and the germline gene differ at one end; a read error may be behind it. The V and J genes are TRBV7-9 and TRBJ2-5; possible D gene TRBD1, 5 bases. CDR3 length equals 12 residues. Per the germline V gene, CDR1 is SEHNR and CDR2 is FQNEAQ (reference sequence). This chain's CDR3 is CSSSQGGATQYF. The CDR3 region has the DNA TGTTCCAGCAGCCAGGGTGGCGCGACCCAGTACTTC.

This clone showed up just once. V usage is TRBV7-9 and J usage is TRBJ2-3; 7 nucleotides match TRBD2. This CDR3 comprises 15 residues. Germline V CDR1 and CDR2: SEHNR, FQNEAQ (reference sequence). The V segment lost 7 bases and the J segment 0 bases; nucleotides outside the gene matches: 7. For the CDR3, the DNA is TGTGCCAGCACCCGACGGGAGGACAGCACAGATACGCAGTATTTT. Its protein product is CASTRREDSTDTQYF.

The genes are TRBV9 and TRBJ2-2; 11 bases map to TRBD1. The trim removed 3 bases at V and 7 bases at J, leaving 11 bases unmatched. Germline values: CDR1 SGDLS, CDR2 YYNGEE. The CDR3 length is 17 residues. CDR3 nucleotides: TGTGCCAGCAGCGACGGACAGGGGGCGTCGGTTGACGGGGAGCTGTTTTTT. Residues: CASSDGQGASVDGELFF.

The rearrangement joins TRBV7-9 to TRBJ2-5; TRBD2 matches at 7 bases. The J call is in doubt because the DNA end fits TRBJ2-7 better. The CDR3 is 13 residues long. The germline V gene encodes CDR1 SEHNR and CDR2 FQNEAQ (reference sequence). CDR3 protein: CASTPWEGGEQYF. The DNA of the CDR3 is TGTGCCAGCACCCCTTGGGAGGGAGGCGAGCAGTACTTC.

With respect to this clone: Other DNA sequences in this specimen translate into the identical CDR3. V and J are TRBV6-6 and TRBJ1-5; unclear D gene. The CDR3 has 13 residues. The germline V gene has CDR1 MNHNY and CDR2 SVGAGI (reference sequence). The V and J ends lost 5 bases and 0 bases respectively, with 5 bases between them. The CDR3, as DNA: TGTGCCAGCAGTAGGAGTAGCAATCAGCCCCAGCATTTT. Protein product: CASSRSSNQPQHF.

The J gene is TRBJ2-1, the V gene TRBV11-2, with 10 bases lining up with TRBD2. V shed 3 bases and J 9 bases; nucleotides not matched to a gene: 11. Germline V gene data show CDR1 as SGHAT and CDR2 as FQNNGV. This CDR3 has 16 amino acids. CDR3 residues: CASSFGLAGGRGEQFF. CDR3 in DNA: TGTGCCAGCAGCTTCGGATTAGCGGGGGGCCGGGGTGAGCAGTTCTTC.

The chain uses TRBV19 and TRBJ1-2; D gene uncertain. Germline CDR1 and CDR2: LNHDA and SQIVND (reference sequence). The CDR3 is made up of 14 amino acids. V lost 7 bases and J 3 bases, leaving 15 bases between the germline ends. CDR3 sequence (DNA): TGTGCCAGTACCCTGGAGTCGCAAGACTATGGCTACACCTTC. Its protein product is CASTLESQDYGYTF. Based on the CDR3 plus reference TRBV19 and TRBJ1-2, the full variable domain is DGGITQSPKYLFRKEGQNVTLSCEQNLNHDAMYWYRQDPGQGLRLIYYSQIVNDFQKGDIAEGYSVSREKKESFPLTVTSAQKNPTAFYLCASTLESQDYGYTFGSGTRLTVV.

The V call is TRBV5-6, the J call TRBJ1-1; no clear D gene. Germline loops: CDR1 SGHDT, CDR2 YYEEEE. Trimming shortened V by 4 bases and J by 4 bases, and 11 bases separated the two germline ends. The CDR3 consists of 13 residues. The chain's CDR3 is CASSPGILTEAFF. The CDR3 bases are TGTGCCAGCAGCCCCGGGATCCTCACTGAAGCTTTCTTT.

This chain connects TRBV5-4 to TRBJ2-5; 8 nucleotides align to TRBD1. J gave up 1 base and V 2 bases, and 4 bases lay outside the gene matches. Looked up from germline, CDR1 is SGHNT and CDR2 is YYREEE (reference sequence). CDR3 length: 15 amino acids. The CDR3 region has the DNA TGTGCCAGCAGCTTAGACAGGGGCCTCCAAGAGACCCAGTACTTC. This translates into CASSLDRGLQETQYF.

The chain couples TRBV19 to TRBJ2-7, with 8 bases matching TRBD1. With V trimmed by 4 bases and J by 1 base, 6 bases remained unmatched. The V gene's germline CDR1 is LNHDA and CDR2 SQIVND (reference sequence). The CDR3 contains 15 residues. In DNA form, the CDR3 reads TGTGCCAGTAGTAGTCAGGGGGCCGGATCCTACGAGCAGTACTTC. It yields the protein CASSSQGAGSYEQYF.

The genes are TRBV4-3 and TRBJ2-3; TRBD2 might be the D (6 bases). Germline V gene data show CDR1 as LGHNA and CDR2 as YSLEER. The CDR3 extends over 15 amino acids. The V gene lost 0 bases and the J gene lost 10 bases, with 17 bases spanning the gap. The CDR3 reads CASSQELMTSGAQYF. CDR3 nucleotides: TGCGCCAGCAGCCAAGAATTGATGACTAGTGGAGCGCAGTATTTT.

The rearrangement links TRBV30 to TRBJ2-7; 8 bases fit TRBD2. The CDR3 loop spans 12 amino acids. Trimming cost V 5 bases and J 2 bases; bases outside gene matches: 2. CDR1 and CDR2 (germline): GTSNPN, SVGIG (reference sequence). This CDR3 reads CAWGSGAYEQYF. As DNA, the CDR3 is TGTGCCTGGGGTAGCGGGGCCTACGAGCAGTACTTC.

J is TRBJ2-5 and V is TRBV4-3; no definite D call. The CDR3 consists of 15 residues. The germline V and J ends were trimmed by 3 bases and 7 bases, with 18 bases remaining between them. The germline CDR1 and CDR2 sequences are LGHNA and YSLEER. In DNA form, the CDR3 reads TGCGCCAGCAGCCAGGAACCGAGCGCCCTTGGGACCCAGTACTTC. Encoded protein: CASSQEPSALGTQYF.